Listed below are T cell receptor beta chains from one sample, sequenced in a study of T cell responses to AZD1222 COVID-19 vaccine. Profiling relied on immunoSEQ multiplex PCR, and the TCRdb table lists in-frame clones only, not all of them. This sample yields 150,000 to 200,000 clones, of which 92% are seen a single time; 1.3% belongs to the top ten. Sequenced material: peripheral blood, taken 28 days after the second AZD1222 dose. These receptors all stem from an adult who received the AZD1222 COVID-19 vaccine. Both conserved end residues are part of each CDR3. D genes are given only for firm matches. Part of the rows lack a size; the others show once, few, many or a class for expanded clones.

d_gene: NA; j_gene: TRBJ1-1; v_gene: TRBV7-2; abundance: NA; CDR3nt: TGTGCCAGCAGCTCATTTATTCACACTGAAGCTTTCTTT; CDR3aa: CASSSFIHTEAFF
d_gene: TRBD1; j_gene: TRBJ1-3; v_gene: TRBV2; abundance: NA; CDR3nt: TGTGCCAGCAGTGAAGAGCAGGGGGCCGCCTCTGGAAACACCATATATTTT; CDR3aa: CASSEEQGAASGNTIYF
d_gene: NA; j_gene: TRBJ2-4; v_gene: TRBV4-2; abundance: NA; CDR3nt: TGTGCCAGCAGCCAAGTGGGGGGTGAGGATTTAGCCAAAAACATTCAGTACTTC; CDR3aa: CASSQVGGEDLAKNIQYF
d_gene: NA; j_gene: TRBJ1-4; v_gene: TRBV19; abundance: NA; CDR3nt: TGTGCCAGTACCGATGTGGGGGAGGGTGAAAAACTGTTTTTT; CDR3aa: CASTDVGEGEKLFF
d_gene: TRBD1; j_gene: TRBJ2-7; v_gene: TRBV4-3; abundance: NA; CDR3nt: TGCGCCAGCAGCCAAGATCGGACAGGGGGTGACTACGAGCAGTACTTC; CDR3aa: CASSQDRTGGDYEQYF
d_gene: TRBD1; j_gene: TRBJ2-7; v_gene: TRBV9; abundance: NA; CDR3nt: TGTGCCAGCAGTCGGACAGGGGGCGAGGGCTACGAGCAGTACTTC; CDR3aa: CASSRTGGEGYEQYF
d_gene: TRBD2; j_gene: TRBJ2-3; v_gene: TRBV27; abundance: NA; CDR3nt: TGTGCCAGCAGTTCCGGGACTAGCGGGGGCAGCACAGATACGCAGTATTTT; CDR3aa: CASSSGTSGGSTDTQYF
d_gene: NA; j_gene: TRBJ2-6; v_gene: TRBV30; abundance: NA; CDR3nt: TGTGCCTGGAGTCTCAGCTCTGGGGCCAACGTCCTGACTTTC; CDR3aa: CAWSLSSGANVLTF
d_gene: TRBD1; j_gene: TRBJ1-3; v_gene: TRBV7-2; abundance: NA; CDR3nt: TGTGCCAGCAGCTCTAGAGGGGGCGCCGGAAACACCATATATTTT; CDR3aa: CASSSRGGAGNTIYF
d_gene: NA; j_gene: TRBJ1-2; v_gene: TRBV7-9; abundance: NA; CDR3nt: TGTGCCAGCAGCTTAGTGCAGGATATTAGTGGCTACACCTTC; CDR3aa: CASSLVQDISGYTF
d_gene: NA; j_gene: TRBJ2-7; v_gene: TRBV3-1/TRBV3-2; abundance: NA; CDR3nt: TGTGCCAGCAGCCAAGCGTCGGTGGGGGCCGGCTCCTACGAGCAGTACTTC; CDR3aa: CASSQASVGAGSYEQYF
d_gene: TRBD1; j_gene: TRBJ1-6; v_gene: TRBV5-6; abundance: NA; CDR3nt: TGTGCCAGCAGGTCAAAACAGGGGGCGAATAAGTATAATTCACCCCTCCACTTT; CDR3aa: CASRSKQGANKYNSPLHF
d_gene: NA; j_gene: TRBJ1-3; v_gene: TRBV2; abundance: NA; CDR3nt: TGTGCCAGCAACCCCGGGACTGCAACTGGAAACACCATATATTTT; CDR3aa: CASNPGTATGNTIYF
d_gene: NA; j_gene: TRBJ2-1; v_gene: TRBV5-6; abundance: once; CDR3nt: TGTGCCAGCAGCTTTGGACTCTTCACTGAGCAGTTCTTC; CDR3aa: CASSFGLFTEQFF
d_gene: TRBD2; j_gene: TRBJ2-1; v_gene: TRBV6-5; abundance: NA; CDR3nt: TGTGCCAGCAGCGCGACTAGCGGGGGCTCCAATGAGCAGTTCTTC; CDR3aa: CASSATSGGSNEQFF
d_gene: TRBD2; j_gene: TRBJ2-1; v_gene: TRBV4-1; abundance: NA; CDR3nt: TGCGCCAGCAGCCAAGGGACTAGCGTGCTAGATGAGCAGTTCTTC; CDR3aa: CASSQGTSVLDEQFF
d_gene: NA; j_gene: TRBJ2-1; v_gene: TRBV12-3/TRBV12-4; abundance: NA; CDR3nt: TGTGCCAGTAGACTCTCCGATGAGCAGTTCTTC; CDR3aa: CASRLSDEQFF
d_gene: NA; j_gene: TRBJ1-1; v_gene: TRBV7-9; abundance: NA; CDR3nt: TGTGCCAGCACCAGAGCTGCTGAAGCTTTCTTT; CDR3aa: CASTRAAEAFF
d_gene: NA; j_gene: TRBJ1-1; v_gene: TRBV29-1; abundance: NA; CDR3nt: TGCAGCTTCCGTAGGGGGAGGAGCACTGAAGCTTTCTTT; CDR3aa: CSFRRGRSTEAFF
d_gene: TRBD1; j_gene: TRBJ1-5; v_gene: TRBV4-2; abundance: NA; CDR3nt: TGTGCCAGCAGCCAAACCGGGACAGTACAGCCCCAGCATTTT; CDR3aa: CASSQTGTVQPQHF
d_gene: TRBD1; j_gene: TRBJ2-5; v_gene: TRBV10-3; abundance: NA; CDR3nt: TGTGCCATCAGTGCAGGGGGAGCTGTAGAGACCCAGTACTTC; CDR3aa: CAISAGGAVETQYF
d_gene: TRBD2; j_gene: TRBJ2-5; v_gene: TRBV19; abundance: NA; CDR3nt: TGTGCCAGTAGTACCCACGGGACTAGCGGGACAGAGACCCAGTACTTC; CDR3aa: CASSTHGTSGTETQYF
d_gene: NA; j_gene: TRBJ1-1; v_gene: TRBV28; abundance: NA; CDR3nt: TGTGCCAGCAGCTCAGCCGGGGGGGCGGTAACTGAAGCTTTCTTT; CDR3aa: CASSSAGGAVTEAFF
d_gene: TRBD1; j_gene: TRBJ1-2; v_gene: TRBV6-6; abundance: NA; CDR3nt: TGTGCCAGCACCCCCAGAGGGGGACAGGGGCCGGCGGGCTACACCTTC; CDR3aa: CASTPRGGQGPAGYTF
d_gene: NA; j_gene: TRBJ2-5; v_gene: TRBV7-2; abundance: NA; CDR3nt: TGTGCCAGCAGCTTAGCTTTTTCAGGCGGAGGGATTAAGGAGACCCAGTACTTC; CDR3aa: CASSLAFSGGGIKETQYF
d_gene: TRBD1; j_gene: TRBJ1-5; v_gene: TRBV7-8; abundance: NA; CDR3nt: TGTGCCAGCAGCGGACAGGGTGGTCAGCCCCAGCATTTT; CDR3aa: CASSGQGGQPQHF
d_gene: NA; j_gene: TRBJ1-1; v_gene: TRBV5-1; abundance: NA; CDR3nt: TGCGCCAGCAGCTTGGATTCGGGCCCCGCTGAAGCTTTCTTT; CDR3aa: CASSLDSGPAEAFF
d_gene: NA; j_gene: TRBJ2-3; v_gene: TRBV29-1; abundance: once; CDR3nt: TGCAGCGTTGCTAGGAGTACGGATACGCAGTATTTT; CDR3aa: CSVARSTDTQYF
d_gene: TRBD2; j_gene: TRBJ2-5; v_gene: TRBV9; abundance: NA; CDR3nt: TGTGCCAGCAGCGTAGGGGATAGCGGGATGGAGACCCAGTACTTC; CDR3aa: CASSVGDSGMETQYF
d_gene: TRBD2; j_gene: TRBJ2-1; v_gene: TRBV9; abundance: NA; CDR3nt: TGTGCCAGCAGCCCCGGGGGGGACCATAACAATGAGCAGTTCTTC; CDR3aa: CASSPGGDHNNEQFF
d_gene: NA; j_gene: TRBJ2-1; v_gene: TRBV19; abundance: NA; CDR3nt: TGTGCCAGCAGCCACGGGACTGTCTCCTACAATGAGCAGTTCTTC; CDR3aa: CASSHGTVSYNEQFF
d_gene: NA; j_gene: TRBJ2-5; v_gene: TRBV10-2; abundance: NA; CDR3nt: TGCGCCAGCAGCGCCTATAGGTGGCAAGAGACCCAGTACTTC; CDR3aa: CASSAYRWQETQYF
d_gene: NA; j_gene: TRBJ1-1; v_gene: TRBV6-5; abundance: NA; CDR3nt: TGTGCCAGCAGTTACGTTCAGGGTTGGAACACTGAAGCTTTCTTT; CDR3aa: CASSYVQGWNTEAFF
d_gene: NA; j_gene: TRBJ1-1; v_gene: TRBV4-2; abundance: NA; CDR3nt: TGTGCCAGCAGCCAAGATCGAAGCAAGACTGAAGCTTTCTTT; CDR3aa: CASSQDRSKTEAFF
d_gene: NA; j_gene: TRBJ1-1; v_gene: TRBV12-5; abundance: NA; CDR3nt: TGTGCTAGTGGTACCGTCCCGGGGAGAGCTTTCTTT; CDR3aa: CASGTVPGRAFF
d_gene: NA; j_gene: TRBJ1-1; v_gene: TRBV28; abundance: NA; CDR3nt: TGTGCCAGCAGTTTCTTGGGGGGGGATCGGGCTGAAGCTTTCTTT; CDR3aa: CASSFLGGDRAEAFF
d_gene: TRBD1; j_gene: TRBJ1-2; v_gene: TRBV4-2; abundance: NA; CDR3nt: TGTGCCAGCAGCCAAGATCAAAGGGACAGGGAGGCCTATGGCTACACCTTC; CDR3aa: CASSQDQRDREAYGYTF
d_gene: TRBD1; j_gene: TRBJ1-2; v_gene: TRBV7-2; abundance: NA; CDR3nt: TGTGCCAGCAAAAAAGGACAGGGAGGGTCGGGAAATGGCTACACCTTC; CDR3aa: CASKKGQGGSGNGYTF
d_gene: NA; j_gene: TRBJ1-1; v_gene: TRBV12-5; abundance: once; CDR3nt: TGTGCTAGTGGTCCGCCCCCGGTTAGTATGGCTTTCTTT; CDR3aa: CASGPPPVSMAFF
d_gene: NA; j_gene: TRBJ2-3; v_gene: TRBV11-2; abundance: NA; CDR3nt: TGTGCCAGCAGCTTAGGGCACACGCTAACCACAGATACGCAGTATTTT; CDR3aa: CASSLGHTLTTDTQYF
d_gene: TRBD1; j_gene: TRBJ1-1; v_gene: TRBV27; abundance: once; CDR3nt: TGTGCCAGCAGTCCGATGGACAGGGTACAACCGAGCACTGAAGCTTTCTTT; CDR3aa: CASSPMDRVQPSTEAFF
d_gene: NA; j_gene: TRBJ1-1; v_gene: TRBV7-2; abundance: NA; CDR3nt: TGTGCCAGCAGCCCCGGGTTGGTGTTAAACACTGAAGCTTTCTTT; CDR3aa: CASSPGLVLNTEAFF
d_gene: TRBD2; j_gene: TRBJ2-7; v_gene: TRBV6-2/TRBV6-3; abundance: NA; CDR3nt: TGTGCCAGCAGTTACTGGGCGGGGGGCAGCTACGAGCAGTACTTC; CDR3aa: CASSYWAGGSYEQYF
d_gene: NA; j_gene: TRBJ2-2; v_gene: TRBV25-1; abundance: NA; CDR3nt: TGTGCCAGCACACAGGGCTACGGGGAGCTGTTTTTT; CDR3aa: CASTQGYGELFF
d_gene: NA; j_gene: TRBJ2-5; v_gene: TRBV19; abundance: NA; CDR3nt: TGTGCCAGTGCAATCGGGAGTACCTTGAGGGAGACCCAGTACTTC; CDR3aa: CASAIGSTLRETQYF
d_gene: NA; j_gene: TRBJ2-5; v_gene: TRBV29-1; abundance: NA; CDR3nt: TGCAGCGTTGGGAGGGGGTGGAGACGGGACCAGTACTTC; CDR3aa: CSVGRGWRRDQYF
d_gene: TRBD1; j_gene: TRBJ1-4; v_gene: TRBV4-2; abundance: NA; CDR3nt: TGTGCCAGCAGCCCATATGACAGGGGGGGAACTAATGAAAAACTGTTTTTT; CDR3aa: CASSPYDRGGTNEKLFF